Presented here are 28 T cell receptor beta chains from one specimen sequenced in a study of blood T cell repertoires in COVID-19. Clones were sequenced by immunoSEQ multiplex PCR, and TCRdb holds only the in-frame ones, with some missing. This table has about 220,000 clones, approximately 81% appearing once. The sample comprised peripheral blood. The receptors were gathered from a man aged 25 to 40 with active or convalescent COVID-19.

The chain has TRBV5-6 and TRBJ1-1; no reliable D call. The ends were cut back, 6 bases at V and 5 bases at J, with 17 bases in the middle. Germline CDR1 and CDR2: SGHDT and YYEEEE. The CDR3 has 14 amino acids. The CDR3 DNA reads TGTGCCAGCATGCGCGGGTCGTTGAGGACTGAAGCTTTCTTT. Translated, it gives CASMRGSLRTEAFF.

This chain uses TRBV23-1 with TRBJ1-5, with D possibly TRBD1 on 6 matching bases. TRBV23-1 qualifies as an ORF whose function is uncertain. V lost 6 bases to trimming and J lost 7 bases, with 16 bases between them. The CDR3 is made up of 14 amino acids. DNA for the CDR3: TGCGCCAGCAGCTTCTACAGGGAAGGGCAGCCCCAGCATTTT. Protein sequence: CASSFYREGQPQHF.

This sequence joins TRBV12-3 or TRBV12-4 and TRBJ1-3, with 7 nucleotides matching TRBD1. This CDR3 spans 13 amino acids. The V and J ends lost 6 bases and 7 bases, in that order; junction bases with no gene match: 6. In nucleotides, the CDR3 is TGTGCCAGCAGCTCGGGACAGCCCAACACCATATATTTT. It specifies CASSSGQPNTIYF.

This chain links TRBV18 with TRBJ2-2, with TRBD1 as a possible D gene (6 bases). Germline lookup yields CDR1 KGHSH and CDR2 LQKENI. CDR3 length: 15 amino acids. Trimming left V 4 bases short and J 2 bases short, with 11 bases between. Written as DNA, the CDR3 is TGTGCCAGCTCACGGGACACCTTTAACACCGGGGAGCTGTTTTTT. Protein sequence: CASSRDTFNTGELFF.

The chain links TRBV18 to TRBJ2-4; 8 bases are shared with TRBD1. Germline trimming cut 3 bases from V and 7 bases from J; bases unmatched to any gene: 5. Germline V gives CDR1 KGHSH, CDR2 LQKENI. CDR3 length: 14 amino acids. DNA for the CDR3: TGTGCCAGCTCACCCGACAGGGGTGCGAACATTCAGTACTTC. Its protein product is CASSPDRGANIQYF.

This chain joins TRBV27 and TRBJ1-1; TRBD1 matches at 7 bases. Germline V gene sequence: CDR1 MNHEY, CDR2 SMNVEV (reference sequence). This CDR3 contains 12 residues. Trimming took 3 bases from V and 6 from J; bases not matched to a gene: 1. The CDR3 reads CASSFTGAEAFF. CDR3 in DNA: TGTGCCAGCAGTTTCACAGGGGCTGAAGCTTTCTTT.

The chain couples TRBV4-3 to TRBJ1-2; 7 bases are shared with TRBD1. Germline V gene sequence: CDR1 LGHNA, CDR2 YSLEER. V shed 1 base and J 6 bases; nucleotides not matched to a gene: 5. The CDR3 is 14 amino acids. CDR3 in amino acids: CASSQGFQGDGYTF. The CDR3 nucleotides are TGCGCCAGCAGCCAAGGTTTCCAGGGGGATGGCTACACCTTC.

V is TRBV12-3 or TRBV12-4 and J is TRBJ1-1, with D hard to call. The CDR3 has 11 residues. The germline V and J ends were trimmed by 1 base and 8 bases, with 5 bases remaining between them. The CDR3 DNA follows: TGTGCCAGCAGTTTAGAACAGGAAGCTTTCTTT. It specifies CASSLEQEAFF.

The table lists this clone with a count of one. The chain couples TRBV2 to TRBJ2-1; possible D gene TRBD1, 6 bases. Germline V gives CDR1 SNHLY, CDR2 FYNNEI. This CDR3 comprises 13 residues. V was shortened by 6 bases and J by 7 bases, with 13 bases between the two germline ends. The CDR3 reads CASSRYRENEQFF. In DNA form, the CDR3 reads TGTGCCAGCAGCCGATACAGGGAAAATGAGCAGTTCTTC. Supplemented by reference TRBV2 and TRBJ2-1, the full variable domain reads EPEVTQTPSHQVTQMGQEVILRCVPISNHLYFYWYRQILGQKVEFLVSFYNNEISEKSEIFDDQFSVERPDGSNFTLKIRSTKLEDSAMYFCASSRYRENEQFFGPGTRLTVL.

V usage is TRBV5-4 and J usage is TRBJ2-7; the match to TRBD2 covers 12 bases. In germline, CDR1 is SGHNT, CDR2 YYREEE (reference sequence). The trim removed 2 bases at V and 3 bases at J, leaving 6 bases unmatched. This CDR3 comprises 16 residues. This chain's CDR3 is CASSLGTSGFLYEQYF. The DNA for the CDR3 is TGTGCCAGCAGCTTAGGGACTAGCGGGTTCCTCTACGAGCAGTACTTC.

The CDR3 sequence is CASTDRGNSPLHF. The CDR3 DNA sequence: TGTGCCAGTACCGACAGGGGAAACTCACCCCTCCACTTT. The chain combines TRBV19 with TRBJ1-6; 8 bases agree with TRBD1. Germline values: CDR1 LNHDA, CDR2 SQIVND (reference sequence). This CDR3 comprises 13 residues. Trimming at V came to 7 bases and at J to 10 bases, leaving 6 bases not matched to a gene.

This clone was observed at least ten times. This chain uses TRBV6-2 or TRBV6-3 with TRBJ2-3; D possibly corresponds to TRBD1 (6 bases). Per the germline V gene, CDR1 is MNHEY and CDR2 is SVGEGT. V lost 2 bases and J 1 base, leaving 19 bases between the germline ends. This CDR3 region has 18 residues. This CDR3 is CASSYLHTGRAGTDTQYF. In DNA, the CDR3 is TGTGCCAGCAGTTACCTACACACAGGGAGAGCGGGCACAGATACGCAGTATTTT.

The gene calls are TRBV29-1 and TRBJ1-1; D might be TRBD1 (6 bases). CDR3 length equals 16 residues. V lost 5 bases and J 0 bases, leaving 19 bases between the germline ends. The germline V gene encodes CDR1 SQVTM and CDR2 ANQGSEA. CDR3 protein: CSVPGQLTLMNTEAFF. The CDR3 DNA is TGCAGCGTTCCAGGACAGCTCACCCTGATGAACACTGAAGCTTTCTTT. The full variable domain, rest sourced from reference TRBV29-1 and TRBJ1-1, is SAVISQKPSRDICQRGTSLTIQCQVDSQVTMMFWYRQQPGQSLTLIATANQGSEATYESGFVIDKFPISRPNLTFSTLTVSNMSPEDSSIYLCSVPGQLTLMNTEAFFGQGTRLTVV.

This sequence joins TRBV11-2 and TRBJ2-1; 7 bases are shared with TRBD2. This CDR3 is 18 amino acids long. V was clipped by 4 bases and J by 1 base; unmatched bases: 13. Per the germline V gene, CDR1 is SGHAT and CDR2 is FQNNGV. The CDR3 here is CASSSPQSGENSYNEQFF. CDR3 sequence (DNA): TGTGCCAGCAGCTCTCCCCAGAGCGGGGAGAATTCCTACAATGAGCAGTTCTTC.

With regard to this clone: Mismatch with germline at one junction end may stem from a read error. The CDR3 DNA follows: TGTGCTAGCAGCCCGGACAGTTCTGGAAACACCATATATTTT. Residues: CASSPDSSGNTIYF. The V gene is TRBV7-7, the J gene TRBJ1-3; D is perhaps TRBD1 (6 bases). The CDR3 has 14 residues. Per the germline V gene, CDR1 is SSHAT and CDR2 is FNYEAQ (reference sequence).

The rearrangement uses TRBV2 and TRBJ2-7; D remains unclear. The V end lost 10 bases, the J end lost 10 bases, and 20 bases lay between the germline ends. The CDR3 covers 12 residues. Germline V gene data show CDR1 as SNHLY and CDR2 as FYNNEI. The CDR3 region is CATSGAQPRQYF. The CDR3 nucleotides read TGTGCCACCTCGGGTGCGCAACCACGCCAGTACTTC.

This chain connects TRBV11-2 to TRBJ1-1, with 8 nucleotides matching TRBD1. The V gene's germline CDR1 is SGHAT and CDR2 FQNNGV. This CDR3 is 17 amino acids long. V trimming: 1 base; J trimming: 5 bases; junction bases outside the gene matches: 12. The CDR3 DNA reads as TGTGCCAGCAGCTTAGTGTTGGGCAGGGGGCTCGGAACTGAAGCTTTCTTT. Its translation is CASSLVLGRGLGTEAFF.

The rearrangement links TRBV5-4 to TRBJ2-3, with D perhaps TRBD2 (6 bases). Germline V lookup: CDR1 SGHNT, CDR2 YYREEE (reference sequence). The CDR3 has 14 residues. Trimming cost V 4 bases and J 7 bases, with 16 bases left between them. CDR3 residues: CASSNIAEGYTQYF. The CDR3 DNA sequence: TGTGCCAGCAGCAATATAGCGGAGGGATATACGCAGTATTTT.

This clone was detected only once. V gene TRBV4-3 combines with J gene TRBJ2-3; no definite D call. Trimming cost V 0 bases and J 6 bases, with 4 bases left between them. The CDR3 is 12 residues long. In germline, CDR1 is LGHNA, CDR2 YSLEER. The CDR3: CASSQDRDTQYF. In DNA, the CDR3 is TGCGCCAGCAGCCAAGACCGGGATACGCAGTATTTT.

This clone has just a few counts. This chain joins TRBV11-2 and TRBJ1-6; D uncertain. This CDR3 region has 15 residues. V lost 6 bases, J lost 13 bases, and 22 bases lay in between. Germline CDR1 SGHAT, CDR2 FQNNGV. Here the CDR3 DNA reads TGTGCCAGCAGGGCCGGAGCCCGAGGGCTTCACCCCCTCCACTTT. This codes for CASRAGARGLHPLHF.

The DNA for the CDR3 is TGTGCCAGCAGCTGGGGACTTAATGAAAAACTGTTTTTT. This encodes CASSWGLNEKLFF. This chain connects TRBV5-6 to TRBJ1-4; D possibly corresponds to TRBD1 (5 bases). With 3 bases removed from V and 4 bases from J, the gap between germline ends came to 7 bases. The CDR3 runs to 13 residues. Germline CDR1 reads SGHDT; CDR2 reads YYEEEE.

This clone showed up just once. The rearrangement uses TRBV5-6 and TRBJ2-2, with 14 bases aligning to TRBD2. The CDR3 runs to 19 residues. Germline V gene lookup returns CDR1 SGHDT and CDR2 YYEEEE. Trimming removed 0 bases from V and 1 base from J; junction bases left unmatched: 5. CDR3 DNA sequence: TGTGCCAGCAGCTTGGAGGGACTAGCGGGAGCGAAGAACACCGGGGAGCTGTTTTTT. Its translation: CASSLEGLAGAKNTGELFF.

This chain links TRBV30 with TRBJ1-2; 12 bases agree with TRBD1. Germline assignment: CDR1 GTSNPN and CDR2 SVGIG (reference sequence). The CDR3 has 15 amino acids. V trimming: 3 bases; J trimming: 8 bases; junction bases outside the gene matches: 10. CDR3 in DNA: TGTGCCTGGAGGCCAACTGGGACAGGGGGCAGGGGCTACACCTTC. As protein: CAWRPTGTGGRGYTF.

V and J are TRBV7-9 and TRBJ1-3, with TRBD1 matching over 7 bases. CDR1 and CDR2 from the germline V gene are SEHNR and FQNEAQ (reference sequence). V lost 7 bases to trimming and J lost 2 bases; unmatched junction nucleotides: 5. The CDR3 is 14 residues long. This CDR3 reads CASNPTGPGNTIYF. The CDR3, as DNA: TGTGCCAGCAACCCGACAGGGCCTGGAAACACCATATATTTT.

This clone came up once. The rearrangement joins TRBV25-1 to TRBJ1-5, with D possibly being TRBD1 (5 bases). CDR3 length: 13 residues. The germline V and J ends were trimmed by 8 bases and 7 bases, with 15 bases remaining between them. CDR1 and CDR2 from the germline V gene are MGHDK and SYGVNS. CDR3 sequence (DNA): TGTGCCAGCCTCGGGGGGGTCGGGCAGCCCCAGCATTTT. Translation: CASLGGVGQPQHF.

V usage is TRBV7-8 and J usage is TRBJ1-2; D remains unclear. V dropped 4 bases and J dropped 5 bases, with 14 bases sitting between them. From germline, CDR1 is SGHVS and CDR2 FQNEAQ. This CDR3 comprises 14 residues. The CDR3 is CASSSDLGGYGYTF. For the CDR3, the DNA is TGTGCCAGCAGCTCAGACTTGGGCGGGTATGGCTACACCTTC. The entire variable domain, with the rest obtained from reference TRBV7-8 and TRBJ1-2, is as follows: GAGVSQSPRYKVAKRGQDVALRCDPISGHVSLFWYQQALGQGPEFLTYFQNEAQLDKSGLPSDRFFAERPEGSVSTLKIQRTQQEDSAVYLCASSSDLGGYGYTFGSGTRLTVV.

The chain recombines TRBV4-2 with TRBJ2-3, with D tentatively TRBD2 (6 bases). CDR3 length: 14 residues. The germline V gene has CDR1 LGHNA and CDR2 YNFKEQ. The V gene lost 1 base and the J gene lost 2 bases, with 7 bases spanning the gap. CDR3 amino acids: CASSQGTTTDTQYF. The CDR3 nucleotides are TGTGCCAGCAGCCAAGGGACTACCACAGATACGCAGTATTTT.

This clone was counted ten times or more. This rearrangement joins TRBV20-1 to TRBJ2-5; D is perhaps TRBD2 (5 bases). The germline gives CDR1 DFQATT, CDR2 SNEGSKA (reference sequence). This CDR3 region has 11 residues. V lost 5 bases and J lost 9, with 13 bases in between. Here the CDR3 reads CSAPSNGAQYF. As DNA, the CDR3 is TGCAGTGCTCCTAGCAACGGAGCCCAGTACTTC.